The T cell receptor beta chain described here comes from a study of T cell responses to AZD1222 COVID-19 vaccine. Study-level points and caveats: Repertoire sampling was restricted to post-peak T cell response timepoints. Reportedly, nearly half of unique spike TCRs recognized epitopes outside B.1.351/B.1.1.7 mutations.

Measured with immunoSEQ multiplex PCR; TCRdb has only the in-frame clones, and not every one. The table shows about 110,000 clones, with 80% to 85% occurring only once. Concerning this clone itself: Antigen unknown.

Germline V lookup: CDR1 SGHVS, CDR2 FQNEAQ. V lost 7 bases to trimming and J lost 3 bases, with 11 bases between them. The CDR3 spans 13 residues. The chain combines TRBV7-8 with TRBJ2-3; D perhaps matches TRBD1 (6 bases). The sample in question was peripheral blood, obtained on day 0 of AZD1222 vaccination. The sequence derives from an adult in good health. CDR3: CASTDRFTDTQYF. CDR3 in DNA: TGTGCCAGCACCGACAGGTTTACAGATACGCAGTATTTT.